The rows below give T cell receptor beta chains drawn from one sample of a study of beta chain features in type 1 diabetes. Profiling relied on immunoSEQ multiplex PCR, and the TCRdb table lists in-frame clones only, not all of them. Seen here are 900,000 or so clones, about 17% observed once, and the top ten hold 0.023%. Material for sequencing was naive CD4+ T cells from blood. All receptors come from a woman younger than 30 in good health. The CDR3 runs from the conserved cysteine through the conserved F or W. Each record gives: clone size, V gene, D gene, J gene, CDR3 protein, CDR3 DNA. D genes are given only for firm matches. For some rows the clone size is stated as once, few or many, or as a class when expanded; others skip it.

few	TRBV21-1	.	TRBJ2-1	CASSDRDCSYNEQFF	TGTGCCAGCAGCGACAGGGATTGCTCCTACAATGAGCAGTTCTTC
.	TRBV4-3	.	TRBJ2-1	CASSQGVRWPHTTPPSNEQFF	TGCGCCAGCAGCCAAGGGGTGCGGTGGCCCCATACGACCCCCCCCTCCAATGAGCAGTTCTTC
few	TRBV14	.	TRBJ2-3	CASSPGWGASTDTQYF	TGTGCCAGCAGCCCCGGATGGGGGGCTAGCACAGATACGCAGTATTTT
.	TRBV10-3	TRBD2	TRBJ2-1	CAISEEGLAGGFATSEQFF	TGTGCCATCAGTGAGGAGGGACTAGCGGGAGGCTTCGCTACAAGTGAGCAGTTCTTC
few	TRBV18	.	TRBJ1-5	CASSPAAAGNQPQHF	TGTGCCAGCTCACCCGCGGCAGCCGGCAATCAGCCCCAGCATTTT
.	TRBV4-3	.	TRBJ2-5	CASSLRGGQETQYF	TGCGCCAGCAGCCTAAGGGGTGGACAAGAGACCCAGTACTTC
few	TRBV7-2	TRBD2	TRBJ2-1	CASSPGLAGSEQFF	TGTGCCAGCAGCCCGGGACTAGCGGGCTCTGAGCAGTTCTTC
few	TRBV19	TRBD1	TRBJ1-5	CASNDRVGQPQHF	TGTGCCAGTAACGACAGGGTGGGTCAGCCCCAGCATTTT
few	TRBV5-1	TRBD2	TRBJ2-5	CASSFAAGGLETQYF	TGCGCCAGCAGCTTTGCCGCGGGAGGTCTGGAGACCCAGTACTTC
few	TRBV7-9	.	TRBJ2-7	CASSFSLVLNEQYF	TGTGCCAGCAGCTTTTCCCTCGTACTAAACGAGCAGTACTTC